This T cell receptor beta chain was found in a study of regulatory T cells in long-lasting Graves disease. This clonotype came up a few times. V was cut by 0 bases and J by 4 bases, with 15 bases left in between. Germline V gene sequence: CDR1 MNHEY, CDR2 SVGAGI. The CDR3 is made up of 16 amino acids. Arm-PCR with iRepertoire HTBI primers amplified the CDR3 regions for these TCR beta libraries. TCRdb reprocessed the multiplex PCR reads with MiXCR, giving one entry per CDR3 protein. Among hundreds of thousands of distinct CDR3 sequences, about 21% were seen once, and the ten largest hold 13% to 15%. Time point denoted: persistent/refractory GD, antithyroid drugs over 5 years with positive TRAb. Generation of the TCR library employed RNA extracted from PBMCs.

The source is a female donor with Graves disease. The rearrangement links TRBV6-5 to TRBJ2-5, with D possibly TRBD2 on 6 matching bases. The sequencing used peripheral blood mononuclear cells (PBMCs), collected when the disease was refractory, from a patient treated with antithyroid drugs. As DNA, the CDR3 is TGTGCCAGCAGTTACTCCTCCGGGAGAGGAGGAGAGACCCAGTACTTC. Its translation: CASSYSSGRGGETQYF.